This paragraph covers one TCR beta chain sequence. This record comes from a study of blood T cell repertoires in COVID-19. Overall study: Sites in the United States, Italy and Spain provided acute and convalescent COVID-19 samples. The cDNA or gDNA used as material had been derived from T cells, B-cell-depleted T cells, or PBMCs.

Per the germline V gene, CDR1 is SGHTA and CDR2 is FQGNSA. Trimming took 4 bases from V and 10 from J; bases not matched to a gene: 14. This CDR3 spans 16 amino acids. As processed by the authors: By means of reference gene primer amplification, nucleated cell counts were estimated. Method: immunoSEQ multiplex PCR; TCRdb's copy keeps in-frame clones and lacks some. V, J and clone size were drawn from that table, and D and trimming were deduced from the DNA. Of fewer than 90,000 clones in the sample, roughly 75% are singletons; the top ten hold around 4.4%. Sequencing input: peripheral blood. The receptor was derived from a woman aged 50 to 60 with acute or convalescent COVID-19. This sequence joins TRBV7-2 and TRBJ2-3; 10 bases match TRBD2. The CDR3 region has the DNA TGTGCCAGCAGCTCCCCAGCGGGGGGGGTTGGGCCGCCGCAGTATTTT. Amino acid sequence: CASSSPAGGVGPPQYF.